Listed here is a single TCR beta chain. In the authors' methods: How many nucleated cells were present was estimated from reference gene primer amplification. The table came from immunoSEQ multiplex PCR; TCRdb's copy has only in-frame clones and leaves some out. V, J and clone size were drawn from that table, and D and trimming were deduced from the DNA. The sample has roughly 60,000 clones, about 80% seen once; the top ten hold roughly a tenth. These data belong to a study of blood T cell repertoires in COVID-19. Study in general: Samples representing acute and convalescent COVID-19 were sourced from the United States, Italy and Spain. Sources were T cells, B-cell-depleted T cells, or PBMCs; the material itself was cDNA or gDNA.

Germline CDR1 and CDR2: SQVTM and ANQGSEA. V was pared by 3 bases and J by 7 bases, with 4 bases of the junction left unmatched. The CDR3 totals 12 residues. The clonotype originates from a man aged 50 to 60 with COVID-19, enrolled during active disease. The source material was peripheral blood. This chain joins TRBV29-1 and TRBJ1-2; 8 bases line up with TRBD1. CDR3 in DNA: TGCAGCGTTGATGGTGACAGGGGTGGCTACACCTTC. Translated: CSVDGDRGGYTF.